This is a list of T cell receptor beta chains from one sample in a study of shared clonotypes between healthy human individuals. Some clones are missing from TCRdb's copy, which holds only in-frame ones; the method was immunoSEQ multiplex PCR. The table includes about 1.5 million clones, under 99% detected once. Sequencing input: naive CD4+ T cells sorted from blood. The receptor source for this set is a man aged 30-40 years in good health. Both conserved end residues are part of each CDR3. Each record gives: V gene, J gene, CDR3 protein.

v_gene: TRBV28; j_gene: TRBJ1-3; CDR3aa: CASSRANTIYF
v_gene: TRBV5-4; j_gene: TRBJ1-1; CDR3aa: CASSLGELNTEAFF
v_gene: TRBV28; j_gene: TRBJ1-4; CDR3aa: CASKWVTAGGDEKLFF
v_gene: TRBV18; j_gene: TRBJ2-5; CDR3aa: CASSRRQDQETQYF
v_gene: TRBV18; j_gene: TRBJ2-7; CDR3aa: CASSPPSGQGIHEQYF
v_gene: TRBV30; j_gene: TRBJ2-5; CDR3aa: CAWSVGGRRQETQYF
v_gene: TRBV11-3; j_gene: TRBJ2-3; CDR3aa: CASSPLAGGPTDTQYF
v_gene: TRBV6-1; j_gene: TRBJ2-3; CDR3aa: CASRRDRATDTQYF
v_gene: TRBV2; j_gene: TRBJ1-5; CDR3aa: CASSELRASNQPQHF
v_gene: TRBV7-2; j_gene: TRBJ2-7; CDR3aa: CASSPEGGPTYEQYF
v_gene: TRBV18; j_gene: TRBJ2-3; CDR3aa: CASSQGTGGTDTQYF
v_gene: TRBV11-2; j_gene: TRBJ2-1; CDR3aa: CASSLDRGSSYNEQFF
v_gene: TRBV19; j_gene: TRBJ1-5; CDR3aa: CASRTDNQPQHF
v_gene: TRBV7-2; j_gene: TRBJ2-1; CDR3aa: CASSLELAGHNEQFF
v_gene: TRBV9; j_gene: TRBJ2-5; CDR3aa: CASSVGEWETQYF
v_gene: TRBV7-9; j_gene: TRBJ2-7; CDR3aa: CASSLGGSYSYEQYF
v_gene: TRBV2; j_gene: TRBJ2-5; CDR3aa: CASKRYPEETQYF
v_gene: TRBV18; j_gene: TRBJ1-5; CDR3aa: CASSSTGGYQPQHF
v_gene: TRBV27; j_gene: TRBJ2-3; CDR3aa: CASSNSGRSDTQYF
v_gene: TRBV5-6; j_gene: TRBJ1-2; CDR3aa: CASSNRGPYYGYTF
v_gene: TRBV6-5; j_gene: TRBJ1-2; CDR3aa: CASSYSRLNYGYTF
v_gene: TRBV2; j_gene: TRBJ2-1; CDR3aa: CASSESLSGGEWNEQFF
v_gene: TRBV27; j_gene: TRBJ1-3; CDR3aa: CASSLRAGNTIYF
v_gene: TRBV7-8; j_gene: TRBJ2-7; CDR3aa: CASSLALGTGYEQYF
v_gene: TRBV10-3; j_gene: TRBJ1-4; CDR3aa: CAITGHPGEKLFF
v_gene: TRBV11-1; j_gene: TRBJ1-4; CDR3aa: CASSFGHGNEKLFF
v_gene: TRBV30; j_gene: TRBJ2-2; CDR3aa: CAWSVGSLGGELFF
v_gene: TRBV5-1; j_gene: TRBJ2-7; CDR3aa: CASSLVAGVYEQYF
v_gene: TRBV21-1; j_gene: TRBJ2-7; CDR3aa: CASSKEWTASYEQYF
v_gene: TRBV29-1; j_gene: TRBJ2-7; CDR3aa: CSVYGLAGGLVGYEQYF
v_gene: TRBV14; j_gene: TRBJ2-2; CDR3aa: CASSQDPTATGELFF
v_gene: TRBV30; j_gene: TRBJ2-3; CDR3aa: CAWRLAGGTDTQYF
v_gene: TRBV5-1; j_gene: TRBJ2-7; CDR3aa: CASSLGTISSYEQYF
v_gene: TRBV9; j_gene: TRBJ1-2; CDR3aa: CASSDGTVFRLSGYTF
v_gene: TRBV6-1; j_gene: TRBJ1-2; CDR3aa: CATAVQGANYGYTF
v_gene: TRBV5-6; j_gene: TRBJ2-3; CDR3aa: CASSLTVIPPDTQYF
v_gene: TRBV2; j_gene: TRBJ2-5; CDR3aa: CASKVRAIPETQYF
v_gene: TRBV7-9; j_gene: TRBJ2-1; CDR3aa: CASGGVLAGGGLGVDEQFF
v_gene: TRBV6-5; j_gene: TRBJ2-7; CDR3aa: CATLDWRAPSYEQYF
v_gene: TRBV14; j_gene: TRBJ2-5; CDR3aa: CASSEMGTQYF
v_gene: TRBV7-2; j_gene: TRBJ2-7; CDR3aa: CASSPIAYEQYF
v_gene: TRBV7-2; j_gene: TRBJ2-1; CDR3aa: CASSSNRVWSYNEQFF
v_gene: TRBV28; j_gene: TRBJ2-7; CDR3aa: CASSSPGLAGVGQYF
v_gene: TRBV28; j_gene: TRBJ2-7; CDR3aa: CASSLPRRYEQYF
v_gene: TRBV18; j_gene: TRBJ1-5; CDR3aa: CASSTGQFDQPQHF
v_gene: TRBV5-1; j_gene: TRBJ2-5; CDR3aa: CASSLWASGTSGEETQYF
v_gene: TRBV18; j_gene: TRBJ2-3; CDR3aa: CASSLGGDTQYF
v_gene: TRBV21-1; j_gene: TRBJ1-1; CDR3aa: CASRSTGSWDTEAFF
v_gene: TRBV2; j_gene: TRBJ1-5; CDR3aa: CASSRGQYQPQHF
v_gene: TRBV7-2; j_gene: TRBJ1-5; CDR3aa: CASSFRDRGWNQPQHF
v_gene: TRBV5-1; j_gene: TRBJ2-7; CDR3aa: CASSPKWTSGRWDSYEQYF
v_gene: TRBV7-6; j_gene: TRBJ2-7; CDR3aa: CASSLIPGGRSYEQYF
v_gene: TRBV7-2; j_gene: TRBJ2-1; CDR3aa: CASSYAPGAGGSYNEQFF
v_gene: TRBV30; j_gene: TRBJ1-2; CDR3aa: CAWSVPWDRGRINYGYTF
v_gene: TRBV5-4; j_gene: TRBJ2-7; CDR3aa: CASSGTGQGLYEQYF
v_gene: TRBV2; j_gene: TRBJ2-1; CDR3aa: CASSLDGSYNEQFF
v_gene: TRBV5-4; j_gene: TRBJ2-2; CDR3aa: CASSLGGRTNTGELFF
v_gene: TRBV15; j_gene: TRBJ2-7; CDR3aa: CATSSGLAGAYEQYF
v_gene: TRBV28; j_gene: TRBJ2-7; CDR3aa: CASSSGQHPYEQYF